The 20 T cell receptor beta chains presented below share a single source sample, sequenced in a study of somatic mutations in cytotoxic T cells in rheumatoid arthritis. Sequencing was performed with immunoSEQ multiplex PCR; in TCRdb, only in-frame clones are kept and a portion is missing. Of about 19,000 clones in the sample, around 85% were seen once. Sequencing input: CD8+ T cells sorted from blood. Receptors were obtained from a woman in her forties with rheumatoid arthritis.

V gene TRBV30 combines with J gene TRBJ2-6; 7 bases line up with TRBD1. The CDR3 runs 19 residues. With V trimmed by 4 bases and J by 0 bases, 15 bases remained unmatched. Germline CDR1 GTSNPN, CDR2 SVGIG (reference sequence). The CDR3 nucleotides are TGTGCCTGGACCTCACCCGACATCCAGGGGGACTCTGGGGCCAACGTCCTGACTTTC. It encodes CAWTSPDIQGDSGANVLTF.

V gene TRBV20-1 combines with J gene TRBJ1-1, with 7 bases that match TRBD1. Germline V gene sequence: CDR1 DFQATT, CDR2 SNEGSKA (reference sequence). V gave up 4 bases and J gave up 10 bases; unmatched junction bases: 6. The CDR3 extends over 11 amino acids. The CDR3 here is CSATLQGTAFF. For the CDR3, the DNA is TGCAGTGCTACGCTACAGGGGACAGCTTTCTTT.

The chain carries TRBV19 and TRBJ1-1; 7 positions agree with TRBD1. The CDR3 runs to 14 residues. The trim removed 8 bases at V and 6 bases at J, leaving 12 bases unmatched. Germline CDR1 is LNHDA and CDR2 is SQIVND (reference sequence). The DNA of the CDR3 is TGTGCCAGTTTACAGGGGATGGGGGCCCCTGAAGCTTTCTTT. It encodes CASLQGMGAPEAFF.

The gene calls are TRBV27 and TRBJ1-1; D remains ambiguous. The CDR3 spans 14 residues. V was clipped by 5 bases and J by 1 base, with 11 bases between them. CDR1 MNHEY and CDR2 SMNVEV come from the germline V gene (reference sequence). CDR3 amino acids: CASSPGAKNTEAFF. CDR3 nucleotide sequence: TGTGCCAGCAGTCCGGGAGCTAAGAACACTGAAGCTTTCTTT.

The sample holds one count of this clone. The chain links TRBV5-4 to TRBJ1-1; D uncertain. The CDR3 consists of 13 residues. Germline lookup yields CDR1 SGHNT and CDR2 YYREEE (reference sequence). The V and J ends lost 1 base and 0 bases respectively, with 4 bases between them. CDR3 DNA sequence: TGTGCCAGCAGCTTGCTATTGAACACTGAAGCTTTCTTT. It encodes CASSLLLNTEAFF.

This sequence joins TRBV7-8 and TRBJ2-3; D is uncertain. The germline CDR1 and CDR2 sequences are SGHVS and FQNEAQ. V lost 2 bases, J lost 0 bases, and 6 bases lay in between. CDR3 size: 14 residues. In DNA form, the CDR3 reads TGTGCCAGCAGCTTAACTATTAGCACAGATACGCAGTATTTT. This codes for CASSLTISTDTQYF.

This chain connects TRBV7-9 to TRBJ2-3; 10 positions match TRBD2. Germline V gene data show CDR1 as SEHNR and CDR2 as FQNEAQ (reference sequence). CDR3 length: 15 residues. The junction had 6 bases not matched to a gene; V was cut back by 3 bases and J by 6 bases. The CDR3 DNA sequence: TGTGCCAGCAGCTTGGGGCTAGCGGGAGCCGATACGCAGTATTTT. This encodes CASSLGLAGADTQYF.

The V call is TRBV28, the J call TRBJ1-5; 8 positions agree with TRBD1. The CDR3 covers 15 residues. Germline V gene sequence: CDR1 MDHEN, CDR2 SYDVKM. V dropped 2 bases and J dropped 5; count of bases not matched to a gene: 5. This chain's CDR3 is CASSLRGQGHQPQHF. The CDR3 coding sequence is TGTGCCAGCAGTTTACGCGGACAGGGTCATCAGCCCCAGCATTTT.

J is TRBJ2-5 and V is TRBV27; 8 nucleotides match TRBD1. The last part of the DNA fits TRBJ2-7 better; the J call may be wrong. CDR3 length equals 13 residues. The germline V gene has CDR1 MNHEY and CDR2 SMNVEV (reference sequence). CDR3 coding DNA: TGTGCCAGCAGTCAGGGGGCTGTATACGAGCAGTACTTC. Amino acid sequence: CASSQGAVYEQYF.

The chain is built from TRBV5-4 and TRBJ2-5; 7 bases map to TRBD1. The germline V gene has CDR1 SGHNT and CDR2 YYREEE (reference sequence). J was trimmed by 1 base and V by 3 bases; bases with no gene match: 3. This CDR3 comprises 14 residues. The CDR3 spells CASSSGQVQETQYF. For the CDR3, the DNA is TGTGCCAGCAGCTCCGGACAGGTCCAAGAGACCCAGTACTTC.

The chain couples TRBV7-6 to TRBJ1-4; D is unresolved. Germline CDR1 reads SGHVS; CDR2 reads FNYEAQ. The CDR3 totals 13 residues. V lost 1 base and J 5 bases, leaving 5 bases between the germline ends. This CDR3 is CASSLEINEKLFF. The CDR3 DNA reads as TGTGCCAGCAGCTTAGAAATAAATGAAAAACTGTTTTTT.

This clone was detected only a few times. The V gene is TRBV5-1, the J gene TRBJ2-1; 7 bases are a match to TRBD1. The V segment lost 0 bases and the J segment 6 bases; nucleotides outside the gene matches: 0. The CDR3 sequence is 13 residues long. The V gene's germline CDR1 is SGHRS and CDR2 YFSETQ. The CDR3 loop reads CASSLGQGNEQFF. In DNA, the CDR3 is TGCGCCAGCAGCTTGGGACAGGGCAATGAGCAGTTCTTC.

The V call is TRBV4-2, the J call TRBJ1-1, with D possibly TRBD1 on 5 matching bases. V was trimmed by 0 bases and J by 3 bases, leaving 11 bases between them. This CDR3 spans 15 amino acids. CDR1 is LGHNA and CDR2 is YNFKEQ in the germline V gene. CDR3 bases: TGTGCCAGCAGCCAAGAACAGCCAGGGTACACTGAAGCTTTCTTT. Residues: CASSQEQPGYTEAFF.

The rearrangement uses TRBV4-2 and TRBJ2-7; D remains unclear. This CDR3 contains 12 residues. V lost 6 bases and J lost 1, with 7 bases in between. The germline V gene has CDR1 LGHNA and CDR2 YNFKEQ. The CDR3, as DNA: TGTGCCAGCAGTCAGGATTCCTACGAGCAGTACTTC. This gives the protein CASSQDSYEQYF.

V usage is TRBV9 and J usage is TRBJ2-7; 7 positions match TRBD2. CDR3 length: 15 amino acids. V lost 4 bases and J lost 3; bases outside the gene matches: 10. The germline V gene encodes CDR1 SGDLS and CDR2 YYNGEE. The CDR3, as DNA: TGTGCCAGCAGCCCCTATGCGGGAGAGGGCTACGAGCAGTACTTC. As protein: CASSPYAGEGYEQYF.

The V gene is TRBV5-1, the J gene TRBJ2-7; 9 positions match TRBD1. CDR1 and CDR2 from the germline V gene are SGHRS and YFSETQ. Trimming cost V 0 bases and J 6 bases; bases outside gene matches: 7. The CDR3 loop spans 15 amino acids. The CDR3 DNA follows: TGCGCCAGCAGCTTGGTTTACGGGACAGGGCGCGAGCAGTACTTC. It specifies CASSLVYGTGREQYF.

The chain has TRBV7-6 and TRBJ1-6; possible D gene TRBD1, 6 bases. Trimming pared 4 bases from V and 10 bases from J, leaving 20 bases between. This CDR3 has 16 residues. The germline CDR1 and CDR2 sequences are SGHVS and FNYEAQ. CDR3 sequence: CASSSTGGGGASPLHF. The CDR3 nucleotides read TGTGCCAGCAGCTCTACGGGGGGCGGGGGCGCATCACCCCTCCACTTT.

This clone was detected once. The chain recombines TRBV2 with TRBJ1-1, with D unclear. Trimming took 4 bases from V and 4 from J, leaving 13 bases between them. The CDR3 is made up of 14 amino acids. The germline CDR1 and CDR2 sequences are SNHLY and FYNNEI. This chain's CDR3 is CASSVSQKLTEAFF. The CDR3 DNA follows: TGTGCCAGCAGTGTATCACAGAAGCTCACTGAAGCTTTCTTT.

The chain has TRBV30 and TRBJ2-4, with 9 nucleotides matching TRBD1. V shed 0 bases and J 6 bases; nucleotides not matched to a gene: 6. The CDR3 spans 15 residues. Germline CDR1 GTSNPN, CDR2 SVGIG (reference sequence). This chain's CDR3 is CAWSVRDRERNIQYF. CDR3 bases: TGTGCCTGGAGTGTACGGGACAGGGAAAGAAACATTCAGTACTTC.

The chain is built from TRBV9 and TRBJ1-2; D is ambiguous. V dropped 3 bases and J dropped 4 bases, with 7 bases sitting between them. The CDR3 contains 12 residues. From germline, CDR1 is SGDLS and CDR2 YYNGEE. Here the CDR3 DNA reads TGTGCCAGCAGCGAGGGAGCCTATGGCTACACCTTC. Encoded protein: CASSEGAYGYTF. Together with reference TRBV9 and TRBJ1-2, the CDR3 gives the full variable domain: DSGVTQTPKHLITATGQRVTLRCSPRSGDLSVYWYQQSLDQGLQFLIQYYNGEERAKGNILERFSAQQFPDLHSELNLSSLELGDSALYFCASSEGAYGYTFGSGTRLTVV.